This is a list of T cell receptor beta chains from one sample in a study of T cells after yellow fever vaccination. TCRdb independently ran MiXCR on the 5' RACE reads; one entry per CDR3 protein. The sample contains 280,000 or so distinct CDR3 sequences, less than 9.5% of which appear only once. Source: CD4+ T cells sorted from PBMCs, taken 5 days after the yellow fever booster vaccination. These receptors were collected from a man between 18 and 29 years old who received the YFV17D yellow fever vaccine. CDR3s leave out the opening cysteine and the closing phenylalanine or tryptophan. Fields, in order: V gene, clone size, J gene, CDR3 protein. Not every row has a clone size; where given, it reads once, few, many or a size class.

V: TRBV24-1; size: many; J: TRBJ1-5; CDR3: ATSDLLGRSYNQPQH
V: TRBV2; size: NA; J: TRBJ2-7; CDR3: ATRSLEQY
V: TRBV5-1; size: NA; J: TRBJ1-1; CDR3: ASSLGLTVWTTEAF
V: TRBV20-1; size: NA; J: TRBJ1-1; CDR3: SAYYSHIGNTEAF
V: TRBV4-3; size: NA; J: TRBJ2-5; CDR3: ASSQDGTGHGETQY
V: TRBV10-3; size: NA; J: TRBJ2-1; CDR3: AVMTSGGNEQF
V: TRBV9; size: few; J: TRBJ2-2; CDR3: ASSVSSGGANTGELF
V: TRBV2; size: NA; J: TRBJ2-4; CDR3: ASNARGGDIQY
V: TRBV29-1; size: many; J: TRBJ1-4; CDR3: SVLQAGEKLF
V: TRBV7-2; size: NA; J: TRBJ2-1; CDR3: ASSLAGGGAYNEQF
V: TRBV12-3/TRBV12-4; size: few; J: TRBJ1-5; CDR3: ASSPTGSHQPQH
V: TRBV7-3; size: NA; J: TRBJ1-1; CDR3: ASSLNGQGTEAF
V: TRBV29-1; size: many; J: TRBJ2-1; CDR3: SVGGDGEQF
V: TRBV15; size: NA; J: TRBJ2-1; CDR3: ATSRRGFVAGRSYNEQF
V: TRBV5-4; size: few; J: TRBJ2-5; CDR3: ASRYDRGVQETQY
V: TRBV9; size: few; J: TRBJ1-6; CDR3: ASSVTVNSPLH
V: TRBV12-3/TRBV12-4; size: few; J: TRBJ2-4; CDR3: ASSLNIGTGADIQY
V: TRBV12-3/TRBV12-4; size: many; J: TRBJ2-2; CDR3: ASTPSRRAGELF
V: TRBV9; size: NA; J: TRBJ2-4; CDR3: ASSVGGENIQY
V: TRBV7-9; size: NA; J: TRBJ2-3; CDR3: ASSPGTLLSTDTQY
V: TRBV12-3/TRBV12-4; size: NA; J: TRBJ2-7; CDR3: ASRSGQTYEQY
V: TRBV28; size: NA; J: TRBJ2-5; CDR3: ASSSVSSGGSQETQY
V: TRBV12-3/TRBV12-4; size: NA; J: TRBJ1-1; CDR3: ASFARGGVSTEAF
V: TRBV6-5; size: once; J: TRBJ2-7; CDR3: ASSYSLGASYEQY
V: TRBV18; size: NA; J: TRBJ1-1; CDR3: ASSPPSMNTEAF
V: TRBV6-2/TRBV6-3; size: NA; J: TRBJ2-1; CDR3: ASRRGDPYNEQF
V: TRBV4-1; size: few; J: TRBJ2-1; CDR3: ASSHPSRDRGNEQF
V: TRBV2; size: many; J: TRBJ1-2; CDR3: ASRLPGQLLS
V: TRBV12-3/TRBV12-4; size: many; J: TRBJ2-5; CDR3: ASSFNRGETQY
V: TRBV11-2; size: few; J: TRBJ2-5; CDR3: ASSLSRAGEMETQY
V: TRBV4-2; size: NA; J: TRBJ2-1; CDR3: ASSRRNLAGGLDDEQF
V: TRBV25-1; size: NA; J: TRBJ2-1; CDR3: ASSEYGRGPRGNEQF
V: TRBV7-8; size: NA; J: TRBJ2-3; CDR3: ASSLRLAGDTQY
V: TRBV20-1; size: few; J: TRBJ2-2; CDR3: SAREGTGASTGELF
V: TRBV6-5; size: NA; J: TRBJ1-5; CDR3: ASRPRSGPQH
V: TRBV5-1; size: few; J: TRBJ2-3; CDR3: ASSLGVRDDTDTQY
V: TRBV7-8; size: many; J: TRBJ2-3; CDR3: ASSLGTSDTQY
V: TRBV12-3/TRBV12-4; size: many; J: TRBJ2-3; CDR3: ASSLEAGRTDTQY
V: TRBV9; size: few; J: TRBJ2-7; CDR3: ASSGPGTGREAGSYEQY
V: TRBV12-5; size: few; J: TRBJ2-4; CDR3: ATQNQAKNIQY
V: TRBV3-1; size: few; J: TRBJ2-1; CDR3: ASSQDRGTYNEQF
V: TRBV25-1; size: few; J: TRBJ1-2; CDR3: ASRGEFYYGYT
V: TRBV6-2/TRBV6-3; size: many; J: TRBJ2-7; CDR3: ASSYPAYEQY
V: TRBV11-2; size: many; J: TRBJ1-1; CDR3: ASSLRLNTEAF
V: TRBV4-3; size: NA; J: TRBJ1-1; CDR3: ASSQQGWAEAF
V: TRBV6-5; size: NA; J: TRBJ2-3; CDR3: ASQLAGGRTDTQY
V: TRBV20-1; size: few; J: TRBJ1-6; CDR3: SARDRAGENSPLH
V: TRBV18; size: NA; J: TRBJ1-3; CDR3: ASSPRQGSGNTIY